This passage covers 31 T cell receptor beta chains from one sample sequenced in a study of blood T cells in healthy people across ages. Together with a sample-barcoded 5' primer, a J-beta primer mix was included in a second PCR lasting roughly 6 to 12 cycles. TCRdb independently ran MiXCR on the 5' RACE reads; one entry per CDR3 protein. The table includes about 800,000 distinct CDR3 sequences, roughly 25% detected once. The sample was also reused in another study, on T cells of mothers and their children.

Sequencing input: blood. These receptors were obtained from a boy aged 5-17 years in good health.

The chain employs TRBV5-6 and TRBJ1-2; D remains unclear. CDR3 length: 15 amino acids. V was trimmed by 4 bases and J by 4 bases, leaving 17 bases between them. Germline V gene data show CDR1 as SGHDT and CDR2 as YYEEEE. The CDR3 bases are TGTGCCAGCAGCATCGGGCGACGGGATCTCTATGGCTACACCTTC. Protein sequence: CASSIGRRDLYGYTF.

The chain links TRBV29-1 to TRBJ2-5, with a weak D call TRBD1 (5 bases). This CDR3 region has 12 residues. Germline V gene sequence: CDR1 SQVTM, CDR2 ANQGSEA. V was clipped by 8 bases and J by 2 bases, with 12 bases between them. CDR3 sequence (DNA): TGCAGCTACAGACAGAGGCAAGAGACCCAGTACTTC. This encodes CSYRQRQETQYF.

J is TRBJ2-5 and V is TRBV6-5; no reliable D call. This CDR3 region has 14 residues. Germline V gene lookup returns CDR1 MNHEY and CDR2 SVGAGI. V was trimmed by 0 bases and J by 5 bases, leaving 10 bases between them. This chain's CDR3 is CASSYSLLRETQYF. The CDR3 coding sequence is TGTGCCAGCAGTTACTCACTGTTGCGGGAGACCCAGTACTTC.

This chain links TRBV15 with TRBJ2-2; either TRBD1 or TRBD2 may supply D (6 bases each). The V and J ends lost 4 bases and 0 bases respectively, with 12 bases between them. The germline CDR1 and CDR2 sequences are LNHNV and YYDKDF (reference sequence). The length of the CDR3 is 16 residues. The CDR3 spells CATSKGDSSNTGELFF. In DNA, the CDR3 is TGTGCCACCAGCAAGGGGGACTCATCGAACACCGGGGAGCTGTTTTTT.

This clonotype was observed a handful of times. CDR3 loop: CASSPTRYNSPLHF. CDR3 in DNA: TGTGCCAGCAGTCCGACACGTTATAATTCACCCCTCCACTTT. This chain links TRBV12-3 or TRBV12-4 with TRBJ1-6; D uncertain. The CDR3 loop spans 14 amino acids. V lost 5 bases and J 4 bases, leaving 9 bases between the germline ends.

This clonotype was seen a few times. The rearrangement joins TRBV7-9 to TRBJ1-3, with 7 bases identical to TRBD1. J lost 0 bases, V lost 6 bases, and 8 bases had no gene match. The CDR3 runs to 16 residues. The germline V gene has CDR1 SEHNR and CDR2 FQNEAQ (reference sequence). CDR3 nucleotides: TGTGCCAGCAGTCGCGGGACAGATAGCTCTGGAAACACCATATATTTT. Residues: CASSRGTDSSGNTIYF.

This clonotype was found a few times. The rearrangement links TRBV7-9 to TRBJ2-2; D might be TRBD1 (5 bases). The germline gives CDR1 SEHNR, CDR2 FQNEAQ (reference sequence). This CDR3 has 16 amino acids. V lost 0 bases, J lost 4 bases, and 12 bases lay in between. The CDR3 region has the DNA TGTGCCAGCAGCTTAGCTACCAGGGTGGTCACCGGGGAGCTGTTTTTT. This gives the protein CASSLATRVVTGELFF.

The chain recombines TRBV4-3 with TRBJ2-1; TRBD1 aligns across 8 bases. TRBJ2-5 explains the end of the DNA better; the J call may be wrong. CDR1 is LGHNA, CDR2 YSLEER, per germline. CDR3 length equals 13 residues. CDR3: CASSQATGEAQYF. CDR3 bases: TGCGCCAGCAGCCAAGCGACAGGGGAGGCCCAGTACTTC.

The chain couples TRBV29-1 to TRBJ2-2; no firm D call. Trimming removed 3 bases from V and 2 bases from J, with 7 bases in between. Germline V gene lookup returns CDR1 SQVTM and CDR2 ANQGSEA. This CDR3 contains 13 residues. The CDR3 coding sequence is TGCAGCGTTGACCCTTCAAACACCGGGGAGCTGTTTTTT. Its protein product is CSVDPSNTGELFF.

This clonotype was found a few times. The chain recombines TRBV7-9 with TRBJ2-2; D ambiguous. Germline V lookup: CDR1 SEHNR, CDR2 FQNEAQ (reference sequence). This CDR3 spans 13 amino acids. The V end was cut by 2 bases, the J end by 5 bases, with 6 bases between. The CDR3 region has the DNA TGTGCCAGCAGCTTATCTGTAACCGGGGAGCTGTTTTTT. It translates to CASSLSVTGELFF.

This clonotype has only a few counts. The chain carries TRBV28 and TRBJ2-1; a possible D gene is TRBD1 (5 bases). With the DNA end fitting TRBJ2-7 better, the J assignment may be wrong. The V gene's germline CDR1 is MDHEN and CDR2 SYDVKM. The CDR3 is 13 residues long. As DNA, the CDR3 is TGTGCCAGCAGTTCACAGGTTTCCTACGAGCAGTACTTC. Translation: CASSSQVSYEQYF.

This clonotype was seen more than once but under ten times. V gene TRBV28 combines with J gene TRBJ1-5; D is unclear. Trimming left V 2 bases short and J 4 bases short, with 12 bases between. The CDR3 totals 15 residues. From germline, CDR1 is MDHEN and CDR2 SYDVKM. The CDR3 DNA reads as TGTGCCAGCAGTTTAAACGGATTAGGGAATCAGCCCCAGCATTTT. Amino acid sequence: CASSLNGLGNQPQHF.

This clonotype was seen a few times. The CDR3 here is CASSSPGERGSYEQYF. The CDR3 DNA sequence: TGTGCCAGCAGTTCCCCCGGGGAGCGGGGCTCCTACGAGCAGTACTTC. The rearrangement joins TRBV6-6 to TRBJ2-7; 7 bases map to TRBD2. Germline assignment: CDR1 MNHNY and CDR2 SVGAGI (reference sequence). Trimming at V came to 4 bases and at J to 0 bases, leaving 9 bases not matched to a gene. This CDR3 spans 16 amino acids.

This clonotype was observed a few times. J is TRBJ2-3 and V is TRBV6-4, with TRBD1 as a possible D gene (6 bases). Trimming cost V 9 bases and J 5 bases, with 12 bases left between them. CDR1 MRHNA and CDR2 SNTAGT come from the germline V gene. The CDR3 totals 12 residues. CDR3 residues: CARKKQGDTQYF. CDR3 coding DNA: TGTGCCAGGAAAAAACAGGGAGATACGCAGTATTTT.

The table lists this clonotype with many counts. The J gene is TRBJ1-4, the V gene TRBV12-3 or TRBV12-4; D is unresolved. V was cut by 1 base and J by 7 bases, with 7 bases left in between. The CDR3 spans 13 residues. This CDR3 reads CASSLGGLEKLFF. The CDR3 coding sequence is TGTGCCAGCAGTTTAGGCGGCCTTGAAAAACTGTTTTTT.

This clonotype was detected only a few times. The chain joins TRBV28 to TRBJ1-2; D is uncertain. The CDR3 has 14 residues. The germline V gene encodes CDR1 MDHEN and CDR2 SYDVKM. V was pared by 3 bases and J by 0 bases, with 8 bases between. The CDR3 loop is CASSFGAPNYGYTF. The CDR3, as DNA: TGTGCCAGCAGTTTTGGAGCGCCTAACTATGGCTACACCTTC.

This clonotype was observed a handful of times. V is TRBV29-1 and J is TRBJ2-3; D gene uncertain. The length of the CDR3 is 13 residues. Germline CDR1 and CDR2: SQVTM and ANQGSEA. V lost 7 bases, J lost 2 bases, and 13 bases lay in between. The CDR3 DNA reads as TGCAGCGCGACCGGCCCGCACACAGATACGCAGTATTTT. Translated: CSATGPHTDTQYF.

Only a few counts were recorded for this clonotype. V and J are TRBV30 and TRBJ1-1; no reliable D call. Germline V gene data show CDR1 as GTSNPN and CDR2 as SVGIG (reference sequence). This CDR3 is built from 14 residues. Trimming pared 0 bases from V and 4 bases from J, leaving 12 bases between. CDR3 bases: TGTGCCTGGAGTGTAGGGCGGGCGGTCACTGAAGCTTTCTTT. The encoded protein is CAWSVGRAVTEAFF.

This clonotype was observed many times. The CDR3 reads CSARTDRGGLYNEQFF. The CDR3 region has the DNA TGCAGCGCCCGGACCGACAGGGGTGGTCTGTACAATGAGCAGTTCTTC. The gene calls are TRBV29-1 and TRBJ2-1; 8 bases agree with TRBD1. J gave up 4 bases and V 7 bases, and 15 bases lay outside the gene matches. The CDR3 is made up of 16 amino acids. Germline CDR1 is SQVTM and CDR2 is ANQGSEA.

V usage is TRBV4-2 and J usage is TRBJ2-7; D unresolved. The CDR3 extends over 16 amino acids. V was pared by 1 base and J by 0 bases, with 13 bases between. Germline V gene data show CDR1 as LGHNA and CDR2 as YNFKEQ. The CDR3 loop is CASSQGVENPSYEQYF. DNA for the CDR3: TGTGCCAGCAGCCAAGGGGTGGAAAATCCCTCCTACGAGCAGTACTTC.

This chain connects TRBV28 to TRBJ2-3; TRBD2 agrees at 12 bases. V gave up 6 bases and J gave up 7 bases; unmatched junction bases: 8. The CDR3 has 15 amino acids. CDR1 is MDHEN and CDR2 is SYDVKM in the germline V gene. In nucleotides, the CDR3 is TGTGCCAGCAGCCGCAGGACTAGCGGGGAAAATACGCAGTATTTT. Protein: CASSRRTSGENTQYF.

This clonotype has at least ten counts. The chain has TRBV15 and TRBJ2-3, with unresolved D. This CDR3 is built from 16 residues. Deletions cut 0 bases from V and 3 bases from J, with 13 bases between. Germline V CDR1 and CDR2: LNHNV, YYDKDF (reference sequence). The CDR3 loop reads CATSRDLGLQTDTQYF. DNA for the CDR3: TGTGCCACCAGCAGAGATCTCGGGTTACAAACAGATACGCAGTATTTT. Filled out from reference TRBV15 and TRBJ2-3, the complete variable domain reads DAMVIQNPRYQVTQFGKPVTLSCSQTLNHNVMYWYQQKSSQAPKLLFHYYDKDFNNEADTPDNFQSRRPNTSFCFLDIRSPGLGDTAMYLCATSRDLGLQTDTQYFGPGTRLTVL.

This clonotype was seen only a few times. The CDR3 protein is CASSLWVEQFF. The CDR3 region has the DNA TGTGCCAGCAGCTTATGGGTTGAGCAGTTCTTC. The J gene is TRBJ2-5, the V gene TRBV7-8, with unresolved D. The assigned J gene may be wrong: the sequence end matches TRBJ2-1 better. This CDR3 comprises 11 residues. Germline-derived CDR1 and CDR2 are SGHVS and FQNEAQ.

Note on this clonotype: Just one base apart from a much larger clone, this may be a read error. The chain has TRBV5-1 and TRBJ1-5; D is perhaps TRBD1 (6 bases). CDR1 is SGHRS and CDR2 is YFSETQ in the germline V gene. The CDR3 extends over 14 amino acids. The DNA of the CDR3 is TGCACCAGCAGCTTGGGGGCAGAAGATCAGCCCCAGCATTTT. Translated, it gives CTSSLGAEDQPQHF.

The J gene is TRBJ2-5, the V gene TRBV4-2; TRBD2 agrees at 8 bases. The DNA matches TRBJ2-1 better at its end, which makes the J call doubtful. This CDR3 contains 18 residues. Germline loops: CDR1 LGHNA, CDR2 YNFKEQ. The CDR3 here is CASSQVPPGLAEYNEQFF. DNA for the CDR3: TGTGCCAGCAGCCAAGTCCCCCCCGGACTAGCAGAGTACAATGAGCAGTTCTTC.

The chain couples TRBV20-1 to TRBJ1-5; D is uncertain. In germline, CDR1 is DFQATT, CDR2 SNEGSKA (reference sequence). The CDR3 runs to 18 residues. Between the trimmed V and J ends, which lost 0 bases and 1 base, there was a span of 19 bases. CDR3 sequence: CSARDDGSADVSNQPQHF. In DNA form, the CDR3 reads TGCAGTGCTAGAGATGACGGTTCGGCAGACGTCAGCAATCAGCCCCAGCATTTT.

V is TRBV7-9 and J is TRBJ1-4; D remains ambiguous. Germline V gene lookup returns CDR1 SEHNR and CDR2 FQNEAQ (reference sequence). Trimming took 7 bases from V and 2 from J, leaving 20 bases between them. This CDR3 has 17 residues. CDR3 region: CASTGVHLPGTNEKLFF. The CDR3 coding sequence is TGTGCCAGCACCGGGGTCCACCTCCCGGGTACTAATGAAAAACTGTTTTTT. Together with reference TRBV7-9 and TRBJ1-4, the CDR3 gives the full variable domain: DTGVSQNPRHKITKRGQNVTFRCDPISEHNRLYWYRQTLGQGPEFLTYFQNEAQLEKSRLLSDRFSAERPKGSFSTLEIQRTEQGDSAMYLCASTGVHLPGTNEKLFFGSGTQLSVL.

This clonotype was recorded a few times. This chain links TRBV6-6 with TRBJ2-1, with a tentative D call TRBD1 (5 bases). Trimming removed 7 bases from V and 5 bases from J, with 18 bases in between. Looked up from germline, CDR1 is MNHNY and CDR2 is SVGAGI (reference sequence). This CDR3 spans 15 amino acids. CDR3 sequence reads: CASTLTWGPNNEQFF. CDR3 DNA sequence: TGTGCCAGCACCCTCACCTGGGGCCCCAACAATGAGCAGTTCTTC.

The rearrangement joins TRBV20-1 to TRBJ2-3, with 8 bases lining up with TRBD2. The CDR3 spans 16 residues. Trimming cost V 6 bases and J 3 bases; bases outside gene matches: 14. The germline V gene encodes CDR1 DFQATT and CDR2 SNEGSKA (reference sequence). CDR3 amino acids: CSASNGGRSRTDTQYF. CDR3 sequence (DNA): TGCAGTGCCTCCAACGGCGGGAGGAGCAGGACAGATACGCAGTATTTT.

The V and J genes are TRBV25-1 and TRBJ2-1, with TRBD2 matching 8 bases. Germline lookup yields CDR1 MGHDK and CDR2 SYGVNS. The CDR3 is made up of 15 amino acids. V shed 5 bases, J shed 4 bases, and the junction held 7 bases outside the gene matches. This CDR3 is CASSPPGGRYNEQFF. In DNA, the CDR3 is TGTGCCAGCAGTCCTCCGGGAGGGCGATACAATGAGCAGTTCTTC.

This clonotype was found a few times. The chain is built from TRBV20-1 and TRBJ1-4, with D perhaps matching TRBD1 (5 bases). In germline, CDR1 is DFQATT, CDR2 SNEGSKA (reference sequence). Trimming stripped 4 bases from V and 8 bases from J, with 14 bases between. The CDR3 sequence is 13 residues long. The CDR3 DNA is TGCAGTGCTACCGGGACGCTGGAGGAAAAACTGTTTTTT. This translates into CSATGTLEEKLFF.